Below are 11 T cell receptor beta chains sequenced from a single sample in a study of graft-versus-host responses after intestinal transplantation. The method was immunoSEQ multiplex PCR; TCRdb's version includes in-frame clones alone and lacks a portion of them. The sample holds about 110,000 clones, just over 90% seen once. No cognate antigen is known for these TCRs. The sample in question was unstimulated CD4+ T cells sorted from spleen or lymph node cells, obtained before transplant. These receptors were collected from a human donor who was the organ donor for an intestinal transplant.

This clone was observed a handful of times. The chain recombines TRBV6-6 with TRBJ2-7; 10 bases are a match to TRBD1. This CDR3 spans 14 amino acids. V lost 5 bases to trimming and J lost 6 bases; unmatched junction nucleotides: 7. In germline, CDR1 is MNHNY, CDR2 SVGAGI (reference sequence). CDR3 DNA sequence: TGTGCCAGCAGTCATGACAGGGGGCTAATCGAGCAGTACTTC. It is translated as CASSHDRGLIEQYF.

The chain recombines TRBV5-1 with TRBJ2-7; maybe TRBD1 (6 bases). The V gene lost 0 bases and the J gene lost 5 bases, with 15 bases spanning the gap. The CDR3 is 15 amino acids. Germline CDR1 reads SGHRS; CDR2 reads YFSETQ. CDR3 sequence (DNA): TGCGCCAGCAGCTTGGGTCCAGGGGTGGTCGACGAGCAGTACTTC. It yields the protein CASSLGPGVVDEQYF. The full variable domain, its missing parts supplied by reference TRBV5-1 and TRBJ2-7, is KAGVTQTPRYLIKTRGQQVTLSCSPISGHRSVSWYQQTPGQGLQFLFEYFSETQRNKGNFPGRFSGRQFSNSRSEMNVSTLELGDSALYLCASSLGPGVVDEQYFGPGTRLTVT.

The rearrangement uses TRBV18 and TRBJ2-7; 7 bases align to TRBD2. CDR3 length equals 15 residues. Germline V CDR1 and CDR2: KGHSH, LQKENI. With 5 bases clipped from V and 0 bases from J, the junction kept 7 bases outside the gene matches. CDR3 region: CASSVAGRSSYEQYF. The CDR3 nucleotides read TGTGCCAGCTCAGTAGCGGGTAGGAGCTCCTACGAGCAGTACTTC. Full variable domain (outside the CDR3, taken from reference TRBV18 and TRBJ2-7): NAGVMQNPRHLVRRRGQEARLRCSPMKGHSHVYWYRQLPEEGLKFMVYLQKENIIDESGMPKERFSAEFPKEGPSILRIQQVVRGDSAAYFCASSVAGRSSYEQYFGPGTRLTVT.

The genes are TRBV7-2 and TRBJ2-7, with D perhaps matching TRBD1 (6 bases). Trimming stripped 2 bases from V and 2 bases from J, with 13 bases between. This CDR3 region has 15 residues. Germline V gene sequence: CDR1 SGHTA, CDR2 FQGNSA. In nucleotides, the CDR3 is TGTGCCAGCAGCTTAAACCCGGGACAAACCTACGAGCAGTACTTC. Its protein is CASSLNPGQTYEQYF.

The chain carries TRBV9 and TRBJ2-2; 7 nucleotides line up with TRBD2. There are 13 residues in the CDR3. Germline CDR1 is SGDLS and CDR2 is YYNGEE. V lost 3 bases and J lost 7; bases outside the gene matches: 3. CDR3 sequence: CASSERGSGELFF. The CDR3 nucleotides are TGTGCCAGCAGCGAGCGGGGCAGCGGGGAGCTGTTTTTT. Looking up the rest from reference TRBV9 and TRBJ2-2 gives the full variable domain: DSGVTQTPKHLITATGQRVTLRCSPRSGDLSVYWYQQSLDQGLQFLIQYYNGEERAKGNILERFSAQQFPDLHSELNLSSLELGDSALYFCASSERGSGELFFGEGSRLTVL.

The gene calls are TRBV9 and TRBJ2-3; 12 bases line up with TRBD2. V gave up 4 bases and J gave up 1 base; unmatched junction bases: 4. CDR1 SGDLS and CDR2 YYNGEE come from the germline V gene. CDR3 size: 16 residues. The CDR3 loop reads CASSPRTSGGTDTQYF. The CDR3 region has the DNA TGTGCCAGCAGCCCAAGGACTAGCGGGGGCACAGATACGCAGTATTTT.

This clone occurred once. The chain combines TRBV6-1 with TRBJ1-5, with a weak D call TRBD1 (5 bases). This CDR3 is 13 amino acids long. Looked up from germline, CDR1 is MNHNS and CDR2 is SASEGT. Trimming pared 4 bases from V and 7 bases from J, leaving 11 bases between. The CDR3 spells CASSAGPSQPQHF. The CDR3 region has the DNA TGTGCCAGCAGTGCAGGGCCCAGCCAGCCCCAGCATTTT.

The V gene is TRBV5-1, the J gene TRBJ2-7; 10 bases line up with TRBD2. Germline lookup yields CDR1 SGHRS and CDR2 YFSETQ. The CDR3 has 16 residues. With V trimmed by 2 bases and J by 1 base, 6 bases remained unmatched. CDR3 residues: CASSLGGLAPSYEQYF. The CDR3 nucleotides read TGCGCCAGCAGCTTAGGGGGACTAGCGCCATCCTACGAGCAGTACTTC.

This chain connects TRBV6-5 to TRBJ2-7, with D unresolved. V lost 8 bases, J lost 5 bases, and 10 bases lay in between. Germline CDR1 and CDR2: MNHEY and SVGAGI. The length of the CDR3 is 11 residues. In DNA, the CDR3 is TGTGCCAGCTCACGCGTTGACGAGCAGTACTTC. Protein product: CASSRVDEQYF.

V is TRBV7-9 and J is TRBJ1-4; 7 bases line up with TRBD1. The length of the CDR3 is 19 residues. The V segment lost 0 bases and the J segment 2 bases; nucleotides outside the gene matches: 12. The germline gives CDR1 SEHNR, CDR2 FQNEAQ (reference sequence). CDR3 nucleotide sequence: TGTGCCAGCAGCTTAGCCCTCATAGGAGGAGGGGGCACTAATGAAAAACTGTTTTTT. Amino acids: CASSLALIGGGGTNEKLFF.

The chain employs TRBV27 and TRBJ2-7; 9 bases map to TRBD2. J was trimmed by 2 bases and V by 6 bases; bases with no gene match: 8. Germline CDR1 is MNHEY and CDR2 is SMNVEV (reference sequence). The CDR3 totals 15 residues. The CDR3 DNA sequence: TGTGCCAGCAGCCCCACGACTAGCGGAACCTACGAGCAGTACTTC. It encodes CASSPTTSGTYEQYF.